This T cell receptor (beta chain) was retrieved from a study of liver allograft versus peripheral blood T cells. In the study overall: The authors compared T cell receptor repertoires in transplanted livers with those in the peripheral blood of recipients.

Relative to its sample, this clonotype is medium-sized. Its antigen remains unidentified. Via MiXCR, TCRdb re-called the reads, giving one row per CDR3 protein. This table holds thousands of distinct CDR3 sequences, approximately 15% found once. Study findings and constraints: Peripheral blood reportedly held T cell receptor repertoires that differed from those inside liver allografts.

Trimming at V came to 1 base and at J to 2 bases, leaving 9 bases not matched to a gene. CDR1 is KGHDR and CDR2 is SFDVKD in the germline V gene. This CDR3 is built from 17 residues. The sequence came from a human patient who had a liver transplant. Some T cells may be provided by the graft donor. J is TRBJ2-7 and V is TRBV24-1; 8 bases are shared with TRBD1. CDR3 coding DNA: TGTGCCACCAGTGATTTAGTGGGGGGACAGGCGCCCTACGAGCAGTACTTC. Its protein product is CATSDLVGGQAPYEQYF.